This T cell receptor (beta chain) was sequenced for a study of T cell responses to AZD1222 COVID-19 vaccine. Trimming removed 6 bases from V and 3 bases from J; junction bases left unmatched: 7. Germline V gives CDR1 MNHEY, CDR2 SVGAGI. The CDR3 runs to 14 residues. The assay was immunoSEQ multiplex PCR, and TCRdb's table has in-frame clones only and misses some. The sample holds 120,000 to 150,000 clones, approximately 85% seen once. The sequenced sample was peripheral blood, obtained on day 0 of MenACWY control vaccination. The source of this sequence is an adult in good health. This chain uses TRBV6-5 with TRBJ2-7; 8 bases map to TRBD2. CDR3 sequence reads: CASRPPGGFYEQYF. DNA of the CDR3: TGTGCCAGCAGGCCCCCGGGGGGGTTCTACGAGCAGTACTTC.